This entry describes one T cell receptor (beta chain). The antigen is not known. CDR1 is SGDLS, CDR2 YYNGEE, per germline. The CDR3 totals 16 residues. Deletions cut 2 bases from V and 3 bases from J, with 14 bases between. This entry comes from a study of CD8 T cells in ankylosing spondylitis. Study outcomes and limitations: A TCR beta motif of roughly eight highly homologous variants appeared characteristic of ankylosing spondylitis blood.

Libraries of TCR beta came from quantitative 5'-RACE with molecular barcodes. TCRdb analysed the 5' RACE reads with MiXCR anew, one entry per CDR3 protein. The profile shows a few hundred thousand distinct CDR3 sequences, approximately 20% of them singletons. The sequencing sample was made of blood, either unsorted or a sorted T cell fraction (not recorded which). This rearrangement joins TRBV9 to TRBJ2-2; D gene unclear. The source is a male donor with ankylosing spondylitis. The CDR3, as DNA: TGTGCCAGCAGCGTTGATCGTTACCGGGACACCGGGGAGCTGTTTTTT. As protein: CASSVDRYRDTGELFF.